These T cell receptor beta chains were read from a single sample in a study of blood T cell repertoires in COVID-19. The protocol was immunoSEQ multiplex PCR, while the TCRdb copy is restricted to in-frame clones and leaves out a portion. The sample has around 300,000 clones; 80% to 90% are singletons. The specimen was PBMCs or T cells enriched from blood (not recorded which). Source of these receptors: a woman between 18 and 30 years old who had recovered from COVID-19. Both conserved end residues are part of each CDR3. The order of the fields is D gene, J gene, clone size, V gene, CDR3 protein. A D gene is named only where the DNA matches it firmly. Size is omitted from some rows. Given values are once, few, many or a class for expanded clones.

>NA|TRBJ1-2|NA|TRBV7-9
CASSQQGFYGYTF
>NA|TRBJ1-2|NA|TRBV6-1
CASSDDSGRGGYTF
>NA|TRBJ1-5|NA|TRBV2
CASSVLKRGGQHF
>NA|TRBJ1-1|few|TRBV10-3
CAISESPGNTEAFF
>TRBD1|TRBJ2-5|NA|TRBV4-1
CASSTQTGPETQYF
>NA|TRBJ1-1|once|TRBV10-3
CAISPQGMNTEAFF
>TRBD2|TRBJ2-4|NA|TRBV19
CASSMFRGEKNIQYF
>NA|TRBJ2-5|NA|TRBV6-5
CASSLTVQETQYF
>NA|TRBJ2-1|NA|TRBV6-1
CASSEFRDTPSYNEQFF
>NA|TRBJ1-4|NA|TRBV5-6
CASSFEPGLINEKLFF
>NA|TRBJ1-2|NA|TRBV5-1
CASRTSGGWGANYGYTF
>TRBD1|TRBJ1-2|NA|TRBV11-2
CASSLTGAIYGYTF
>NA|TRBJ1-6|NA|TRBV9
CASSVAGGQKYNSPLHF
>NA|TRBJ1-3|few|TRBV29-1
CSVGASAGNTIYF
>NA|TRBJ1-1|NA|TRBV11-2
CASSLDQAALNTEAFF
>TRBD1|TRBJ1-3|NA|TRBV15
CATSRARDRGNTIYF
>TRBD1|TRBJ2-7|NA|TRBV9
CASSPRTGSYEQYF
>TRBD2|TRBJ2-7|NA|TRBV3-1/TRBV3-2
CASSQEGLAGGKSYEQYF
>TRBD1|TRBJ2-7|few|TRBV6-5
CASRTQGGVVREQYF
>TRBD1|TRBJ2-7|once|TRBV5-1
CASSVISGTGPYEQYF
>NA|TRBJ1-3|once|TRBV14
CASSLTGGNTIYF
>TRBD1|TRBJ1-1|few|TRBV6-5
CASSTGADRGEAFF
>NA|TRBJ1-6|few|TRBV7-3
CASRRAPEGHNSPLHF
>TRBD2|TRBJ2-3|NA|TRBV5-1
CASSGRLSGGGTDTQYF
>NA|TRBJ1-2|NA|TRBV3-1/TRBV3-2
CASSHRGAYGYTF
>NA|TRBJ1-2|NA|TRBV21-1
CASGRGLTGKRGYTF
>TRBD1|TRBJ1-5|NA|TRBV28
CASRGQGVSDQPQHF
>TRBD1|TRBJ1-1|NA|TRBV7-2
CASSKDRGPTEAFF
>TRBD1|TRBJ1-6|NA|TRBV3-1/TRBV3-2
CASTTGAGYNSPLHF
>TRBD1|TRBJ2-2|once|TRBV5-8
CASSLGQTGELFF
>NA|TRBJ1-4|NA|TRBV11-2
CASSFAGRSEKLFF
>NA|TRBJ1-2|NA|TRBV10-1
CASSETGKDGYTF
>NA|TRBJ1-1|NA|TRBV27
CASSVNRDSEAFF
>TRBD2|TRBJ2-1|NA|TRBV4-2
CASSQEVGGGAYNEQFF
>NA|TRBJ2-1|NA|TRBV7-3
CASSLLGGSYNEQFF
>NA|TRBJ1-1|NA|TRBV7-9
CASSFGAGTEAFF
>TRBD1|TRBJ2-2|NA|TRBV3-1/TRBV3-2
CASSQAGQLNTGELFF